This entry features one TCR beta chain sequence. This clonotype came up a few times. The antigen it binds to is not known. Per-base qualities were not stored, and no clone one base away is much larger. The CDR3 runs 16 residues from the cysteine to the phenylalanine. The CDR3 DNA has 48 bases and is translated from base 1. Relative to germline, V is 4 bases shorter and J is 10 bases shorter, with 25 bases between their ends. Per the germline V gene, KGHSH is the CDR1 and LQKENI is the CDR2. Ophthalmopathy patients had moderately to severely active disease, Clinical Activity Score of at least 3, NOSPECS grade of at least 4, and duration under 3 months. Any patient with an uncontrolled infection, another autoimmune disease, pregnancy or lactation was excluded. Diagnoses were based on clinical symptoms, serum thyroxine and TRAb, thyroid ultrasound and orbital computed tomography. Ficoll-Paque density gradient centrifugation was used to isolate PBMCs from 8.5 to 10 ml of fresh peripheral blood. Trizol reagent was used to extract total RNA, and RNA quality was then checked on an Agilent 2100 Bioanalyzer.

TCR beta CDR3 regions were amplified from RNA transcripts. The TCR CDR3 was subjected to a first round of RT-PCR using the HTBI primer set and the Qiagen OneStep RT-PCR kit. The libraries were constructed in a second round of multiplex PCR and then size-selected and purified. Libraries were sequenced paired-end with 100 bp reads on an Illumina HiSeq2000. The paper's processing steps were these. SOAPnuke was used to process the raw data, removing reads that contained adapters or uncalled bases, had a mean Phred below 15, or lacked an exact match to the constant primer or identifier. COPE v1.2.5 was used to merge the high-quality paired reads, and each unique nucleotide sequence was defined as a clonotype. MiTCR v1.1 was used to align clonotypes to the IMGT TRBV, TRBD and TRBJ reference segments. The analysis was restricted to V-J combinations with a frequency above 0.0001, which together covered around 99% of the repertoires. The TCS score was defined as F50 (clonal expansion) divided by E x V (chaos), with BLOSUM62-based TCRdist calculated between CDR3 peptides within each V-J. Welch's t-statistics and random forest reduced 500 to 650 V-J features to about 13, which were used in a naive Bayes classifier (R e1071). TCRdb ran its own pipeline on the public reads, namely fastp trimming at Q25 and MiXCR clone calling, and kept in-frame beta chains. All rows with the same CDR3 protein become a single entry with the most common DNA and genes. The authors' filters were not applied to this entry. Counted in this sample were over 350,000 distinct CDR3 sequences; around a sixth of them appeared once. The ten largest clones take up about 38% of the sample.

This record belongs to a study of T cells in Graves' hyperthyroidism and ophthalmopathy (dated 2019 in TCRdb). Background on the whole study: Peripheral blood samples were taken at initial diagnosis, before any treatment was given. A discovery cohort of about 95 patients, 43 with Graves' ophthalmopathy and under 60 with stable Graves' hyperthyroidism, was used to find distinguishing TCR V-J signatures. Whether ophthalmopathy could be predicted prospectively was tested in an independent validation cohort made up of under 20 hyperthyroidism patients plus 17 patients who later progressed to ophthalmopathy. The roughly 100 discovery patients were divided at random into training and test sets in a 7:3 ratio. In roughly six Graves' hyperthyroidism patients, the study also compared T-cell repertoires from thyroid tissue with T-cell repertoires from blood. After blood sampling, hyperthyroidism patients were treated with methimazole at a starting dose of 30 mg daily, and ophthalmopathy patients were treated with high-dose intravenous methylprednisolone. TCR Vbeta CDR3 sequencing of approximately 140 peripheral blood samples (roughly 43 ophthalmopathy, about 75 hyperthyroidism and roughly 17 progressor patients) is reported in the paper.

Findings and caveats that apply to the study as a whole: In validation, the model predicted progression to ophthalmopathy with 60% to 71% sensitivity and around 72% specificity, a median of approximately 6.5 months before onset. No statistical method was used to set the sample size in advance, and investigators knew the group allocation. Blood samples also contained most of the expanded thyroid clonotypes (frequency above 0.001), which suggests that blood repertoires may reflect thyroid immune responses. In cross-validation, a model built on a 13 V-J signature told ophthalmopathy apart from stable hyperthyroidism with 85% to 90% sensitivity and about 81% specificity, and in testing the same model reached 80%/75%.

The chain uses TRBV18 and TRBJ1-1; TRBD1 is possibly the D segment (6 matching bases). The sequence derives from a man between 18 and 35 years old with Graves' ophthalmopathy. Sequenced sample: blood. The DNA sequence reads TGTGCCAGCTCACGAGGGGACAATATACTACACGGGGGAGCTTTCTTT. This codes for CASSRGDNILHGGAFF.